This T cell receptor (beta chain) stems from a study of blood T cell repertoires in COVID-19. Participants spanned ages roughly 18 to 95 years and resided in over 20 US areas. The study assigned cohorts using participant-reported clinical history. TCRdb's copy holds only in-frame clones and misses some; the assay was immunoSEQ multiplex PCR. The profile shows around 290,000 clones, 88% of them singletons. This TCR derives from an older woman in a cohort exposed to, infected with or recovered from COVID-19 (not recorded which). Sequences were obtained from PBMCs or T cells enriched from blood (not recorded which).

The DNA for the CDR3 is TGCGCCAGCAGCTTGGGGGGGCCTTACAATGAGCAGTTCTTC. Translated, it gives CASSLGGPYNEQFF. This chain joins TRBV5-1 and TRBJ2-1; possibly TRBD1 for D (6 bases). Germline V gives CDR1 SGHRS, CDR2 YFSETQ. The CDR3 length is 14 residues. Deletions cut 0 bases from V and 4 bases from J, with 8 bases between. The full variable domain, its missing parts supplied by reference TRBV5-1 and TRBJ2-1, is KAGVTQTPRYLIKTRGQQVTLSCSPISGHRSVSWYQQTPGQGLQFLFEYFSETQRNKGNFPGRFSGRQFSNSRSEMNVSTLELGDSALYLCASSLGGPYNEQFFGPGTRLTVL.